The 13 T cell receptor beta chains below all came from one sample that was sequenced in a study of blood T cell repertoires in COVID-19. The assay was immunoSEQ multiplex PCR, and TCRdb's table has in-frame clones only and misses some. Here the sample spans about 56,000 clones, about four fifths being singletons. Sequencing was performed on peripheral blood. The receptors were sampled from a woman older than 75 with acute or convalescent COVID-19.

The genes are TRBV23-1 and TRBJ2-7, with a tentative D call TRBD1 (6 bases). TRBV23-1 is marked as an open reading frame, function uncertain. The V and J ends lost 4 bases and 2 bases respectively, with 12 bases between them. This CDR3 comprises 14 residues. This chain's CDR3 is CASSPRDTTYEQYF. CDR3 in DNA: TGCGCCAGCAGTCCCCGGGACACAACCTACGAGCAGTACTTC.

This chain joins TRBV19 and TRBJ2-1, with D tentatively TRBD2 (5 bases). The CDR3 extends over 12 amino acids. CDR1 is LNHDA and CDR2 is SQIVND in the germline V gene (reference sequence). Trimming left V 3 bases short and J 8 bases short, with 8 bases between. The CDR3 nucleotides are TGTGCCAGTAGTATCTGGAGGCATGAGCAGTTCTTC. Translating it yields CASSIWRHEQFF.

The chain combines TRBV2 with TRBJ2-3; TRBD1 is a possible D gene (5 bases). Trimming took 6 bases from V and 4 from J, leaving 14 bases between them. In germline, CDR1 is SNHLY, CDR2 FYNNEI. This CDR3 has 14 residues. CDR3 protein: CASSYRWGADTQYF. CDR3 sequence (DNA): TGTGCCAGCAGCTACAGGTGGGGCGCAGATACGCAGTATTTT.

The chain carries TRBV5-4 and TRBJ2-5, with 7 bases identical to TRBD2. Germline CDR1 SGHNT, CDR2 YYREEE (reference sequence). The CDR3 loop spans 16 amino acids. V shed 0 bases and J 2 bases; nucleotides not matched to a gene: 7. The chain's CDR3 is CASSLVGGGGQETQYF. DNA of the CDR3: TGTGCCAGCAGCTTGGTGGGCGGGGGAGGGCAAGAGACCCAGTACTTC. Looking up the rest from reference TRBV5-4 and TRBJ2-5 gives the full variable domain: ETGVTQSPTHLIKTRGQQVTLRCSSQSGHNTVSWYQQALGQGPQFIFQYYREEENGRGNFPPRFSGLQFPNYSSELNVNALELDDSALYLCASSLVGGGGQETQYFGPGTRLLVL.

The chain couples TRBV9 to TRBJ1-4; weak D call: TRBD1 (5 bases). The CDR3 contains 15 residues. Trimming left V 0 bases short and J 8 bases short, with 14 bases between. CDR1 and CDR2 (germline): SGDLS, YYNGEE. The CDR3 DNA is TGTGCCAGCAGCGTAGGGGGCGGGGGAGGCGAAAAACTGTTTTTT. Translating it yields CASSVGGGGGEKLFF.

This clone occurred a few times. The chain employs TRBV11-2 and TRBJ2-1, with a tentative D call TRBD2 (6 bases). The CDR3 covers 12 residues. V lost 6 bases and J lost 10, with 13 bases in between. CDR1 is SGHAT and CDR2 is FQNNGV in the germline V gene. The CDR3 here is CASSIAVEEQFF. CDR3 DNA: TGTGCCAGCAGTATAGCGGTGGAAGAGCAGTTCTTC.

The chain links TRBV27 to TRBJ1-3; D ambiguous. The CDR3 sequence is 15 residues long. The V gene lost 0 bases and the J gene lost 3 bases, with 9 bases spanning the gap. Germline V lookup: CDR1 MNHEY, CDR2 SMNVEV (reference sequence). The CDR3 region has the DNA TGTGCCAGCAGTTTATCCCATCGGTTTGGAAACACCATATATTTT. It specifies CASSLSHRFGNTIYF.

This clone has ten or more counts. The gene calls are TRBV10-1 and TRBJ1-6, with a weak D call TRBD1 (5 bases). Germline V CDR1 and CDR2: WNHNN, SYGVQD (reference sequence). The CDR3 is 19 residues long. V was pared by 0 bases and J by 0 bases, with 15 bases between. The CDR3, as DNA: TGCGCCAGCAGTGAGTCGAATTGGGGGGGGGTCTCCTATAATTCACCCCTCCACTTT. It codes for CASSESNWGGVSYNSPLHF.

This clone came up once. The chain couples TRBV24-1 to TRBJ2-7; weak D call: TRBD2 (6 bases). There are 15 residues in the CDR3. The germline V gene has CDR1 KGHDR and CDR2 SFDVKD. V gave up 4 bases and J gave up 0 bases, with 12 bases separating them. The CDR3, as DNA: TGTGCCACCAGTGAATCTGGGGGGAGCTCCTACGAGCAGTACTTC. Amino acid sequence: CATSESGGSSYEQYF.

The chain combines TRBV7-9 with TRBJ2-2, with 7 bases lining up with TRBD2. Germline V gives CDR1 SEHNR, CDR2 FQNEAQ (reference sequence). Losses at the gene ends were 3 bases for V and 5 bases for J; bases not matched to a gene: 3. This CDR3 comprises 14 residues. The CDR3 spells CASSFSGRTGELFF. CDR3 bases: TGTGCCAGCAGCTTTTCCGGGAGGACCGGGGAGCTGTTTTTT.

The sample holds one count of this clone. V is TRBV6-4 and J is TRBJ1-1; 7 nucleotides line up with TRBD1. CDR1 MRHNA and CDR2 SNTAGT come from the germline V gene. The CDR3 has 13 residues. V shed 5 bases, J shed 1 base, and the junction held 1 base outside the gene matches. CDR3 amino acids: CASSRTGNTEAFF. The CDR3 DNA is TGTGCCAGCAGTCGGACAGGGAACACTGAAGCTTTCTTT.

The genes are TRBV2 and TRBJ1-1, with D maybe TRBD1 (5 bases). Germline values: CDR1 SNHLY, CDR2 FYNNEI. Between the trimmed V and J ends, which lost 4 bases and 1 base, there was a span of 7 bases. The CDR3 extends over 13 amino acids. In DNA, the CDR3 is TGTGCCAGCAGTGGACAGCCGAACACTGAAGCTTTCTTT. It yields the protein CASSGQPNTEAFF.

J is TRBJ2-4 and V is TRBV11-1; 9 bases are shared with TRBD2. The CDR3 loop spans 16 amino acids. The germline V gene has CDR1 SGHAT and CDR2 FQDESV (reference sequence). V was clipped by 4 bases and J by 6 bases; unmatched bases: 10. The CDR3 loop reads CASSSRAGTSRNIQYF. CDR3 coding DNA: TGTGCCAGCAGCTCCCGCGCCGGGACTAGCAGAAACATTCAGTACTTC.